The source of this TCR beta chain is a study of T cell responses to AZD1222 COVID-19 vaccine. Details on this clone: Its target is unknown.

Doses given second, at about 4 or about 12 weeks, were pooled. Study-level results: After two AZD1222 doses, spike-specific TCR breadth and depth rose versus day 0. The span of vaccine-associated CD4 TCRs extended across spike, with dominance at 160-218 and 743-854. The sample set comprised mostly white British donors with more females, and clonal diversity was possibly underestimated.

Produced via immunoSEQ multiplex PCR; TCRdb's table is partial and in-frame only. The table lists around 99,000 clones, around nine tenths of them singletons. This CDR3 comprises 14 residues. V was cut by 6 bases and J by 4 bases, with 15 bases left in between. Looked up from germline, CDR1 is MNHNY and CDR2 is SVGAGI (reference sequence). The receptor was derived from an adult who received the AZD1222 COVID-19 vaccine. V and J are TRBV6-6 and TRBJ1-1; a possible D gene is TRBD1 (6 bases). The input for sequencing was peripheral blood, taken 28 days after the second AZD1222 dose. This CDR3 is CASRPLGGSTEAFF. The DNA for the CDR3 is TGTGCCAGCAGACCTCTAGGGGGTAGCACTGAAGCTTTCTTT.